Sequencing of this T cell receptor (beta chain) was carried out in a study of T cells after posttransplantation cyclophosphamide. Findings and caveats of the study: Recipient CMV seropositivity and CMV reactivation strongly tracked TRB clonality. Donor CD8+ memory clones often dominated recipient blood repertoires at later times. Blood and skin or GI T cell repertoires showed limited TRB overlap.

Data came from immunoSEQ multiplex PCR; TCRdb stores just in-frame clones and leaves some out. Listed for the sample are 40,000 to 45,000 clones, none seen a single time. In its sample, this clone was seen many times. Its antigen remains unidentified. No conserved phenylalanine or tryptophan is present at the end of the CDR3, so a read error is the likely explanation. Because the CDR3's place on the DNA is in doubt, the DNA is left out and the CDR3 is given as listed by TCRdb. Both ends counted, the CDR3 spans 12 residues. From germline, CDR1 is LNHDA and CDR2 SQIVND (reference sequence). The chain couples TRBV19 to TRBJ1-1; TRBD1 is the table's D call, not checked against the DNA. The sequencing input was PBMCs. The TCR comes from a man aged 35 to 55 in good health, CMV-negative, and a related stem cell transplant donor. The CDR3: CATQDTAGTHLI.